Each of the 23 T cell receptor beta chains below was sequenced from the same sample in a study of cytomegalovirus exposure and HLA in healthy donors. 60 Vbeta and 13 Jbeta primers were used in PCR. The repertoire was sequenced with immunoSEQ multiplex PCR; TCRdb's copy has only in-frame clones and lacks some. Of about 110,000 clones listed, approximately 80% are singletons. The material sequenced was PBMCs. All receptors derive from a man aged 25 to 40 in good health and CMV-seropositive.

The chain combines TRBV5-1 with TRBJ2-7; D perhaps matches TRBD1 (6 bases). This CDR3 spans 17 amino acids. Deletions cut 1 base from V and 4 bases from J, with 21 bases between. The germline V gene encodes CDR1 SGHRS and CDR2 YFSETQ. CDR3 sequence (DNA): TGCGCCAGCAGCTTGACAGGGCAACCCCTTTTAGGGTACGAGCAGTACTTC. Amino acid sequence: CASSLTGQPLLGYEQYF. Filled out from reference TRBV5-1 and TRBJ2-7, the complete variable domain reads KAGVTQTPRYLIKTRGQQVTLSCSPISGHRSVSWYQQTPGQGLQFLFEYFSETQRNKGNFPGRFSGRQFSNSRSEMNVSTLELGDSALYLCASSLTGQPLLGYEQYFGPGTRLTVT.

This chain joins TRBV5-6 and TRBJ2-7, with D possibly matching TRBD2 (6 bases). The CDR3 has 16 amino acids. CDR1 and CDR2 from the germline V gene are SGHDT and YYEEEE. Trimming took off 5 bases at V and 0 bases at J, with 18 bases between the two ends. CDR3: CASSWFRDFSSYEQYV. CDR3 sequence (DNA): TGTGCCAGCAGTTGGTTCCGGGACTTCTCCTCCTACGAGCAGTACGTC.

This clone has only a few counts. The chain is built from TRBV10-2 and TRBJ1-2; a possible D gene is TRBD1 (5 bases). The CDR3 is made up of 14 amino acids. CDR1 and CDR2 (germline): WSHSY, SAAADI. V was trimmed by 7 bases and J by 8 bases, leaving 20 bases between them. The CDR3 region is CASTDPGHWGGYTF. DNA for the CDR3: TGCGCCAGCACTGACCCCGGACACTGGGGAGGCTACACCTTC.

As DNA, the CDR3 is TGTGCCAGCAGTGAACCCGCAACTAATGAAAAACTGTTTTTT. It encodes CASSEPATNEKLFF. The chain combines TRBV25-1 with TRBJ1-4; D call uncertain. This CDR3 is 14 amino acids long. CDR1 is MGHDK and CDR2 is SYGVNS in the germline V gene. Trimming shortened V by 2 bases and J by 0 bases, and 4 bases separated the two germline ends. Drawing the rest from reference TRBV25-1 and TRBJ1-4, the complete variable domain is EADIYQTPRYLVIGTGKKITLECSQTMGHDKMYWYQQDPGMELHLIHYSYGVNSTEKGDLSSESTVSRIRTEHFPLTLESARPSHTSQYLCASSEPATNEKLFFGSGTQLSVL.

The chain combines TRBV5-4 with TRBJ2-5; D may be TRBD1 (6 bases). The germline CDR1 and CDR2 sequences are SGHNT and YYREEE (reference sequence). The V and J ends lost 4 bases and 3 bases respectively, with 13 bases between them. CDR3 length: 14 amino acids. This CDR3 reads CASSQGFQEETQYF. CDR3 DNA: TGTGCCAGCAGCCAGGGGTTTCAGGAAGAGACCCAGTACTTC.

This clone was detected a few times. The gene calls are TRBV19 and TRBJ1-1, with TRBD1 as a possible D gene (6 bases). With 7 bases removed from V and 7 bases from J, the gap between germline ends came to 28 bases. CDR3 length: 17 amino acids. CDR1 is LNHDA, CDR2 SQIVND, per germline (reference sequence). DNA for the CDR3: TGTGCCAGTACCGCAGGGGAGGGCCGAGGGCGGGACATTGAAGCTTTCTTT. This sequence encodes CASTAGEGRGRDIEAFF. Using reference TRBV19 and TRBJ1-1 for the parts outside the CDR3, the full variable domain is DGGITQSPKYLFRKEGQNVTLSCEQNLNHDAMYWYRQDPGQGLRLIYYSQIVNDFQKGDIAEGYSVSREKKESFPLTVTSAQKNPTAFYLCASTAGEGRGRDIEAFFGQGTRLTVV.

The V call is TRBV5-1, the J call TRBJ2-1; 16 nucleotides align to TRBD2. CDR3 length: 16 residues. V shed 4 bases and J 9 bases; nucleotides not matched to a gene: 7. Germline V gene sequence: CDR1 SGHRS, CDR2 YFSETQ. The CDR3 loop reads CASSAGTSGRAGEQFF. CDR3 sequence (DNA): TGCGCCAGCAGCGCAGGGACTAGCGGGAGGGCAGGTGAGCAGTTCTTC.

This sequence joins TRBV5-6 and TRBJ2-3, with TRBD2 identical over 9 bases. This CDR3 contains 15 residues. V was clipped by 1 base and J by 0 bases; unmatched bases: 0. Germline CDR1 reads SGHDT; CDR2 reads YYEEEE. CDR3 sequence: CASSLTSGSTDTQYF. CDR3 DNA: TGTGCCAGCAGCTTGACTAGCGGGAGCACAGATACGCAGTATTTT. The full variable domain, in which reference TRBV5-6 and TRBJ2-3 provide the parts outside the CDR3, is DAGVTQSPTHLIKTRGQQVTLRCSPKSGHDTVSWYQQALGQGPQFIFQYYEEEERQRGNFPDRFSGHQFPNYSSELNVNALLLGDSALYLCASSLTSGSTDTQYFGPGTRLTVL.

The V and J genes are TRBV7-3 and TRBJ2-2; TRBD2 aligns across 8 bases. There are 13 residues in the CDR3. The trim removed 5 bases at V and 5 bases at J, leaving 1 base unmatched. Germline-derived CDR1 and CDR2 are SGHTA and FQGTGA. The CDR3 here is CASSPGGTGELFF. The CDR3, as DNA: TGTGCCAGCAGCCCGGGGGGGACCGGGGAGCTGTTTTTT.

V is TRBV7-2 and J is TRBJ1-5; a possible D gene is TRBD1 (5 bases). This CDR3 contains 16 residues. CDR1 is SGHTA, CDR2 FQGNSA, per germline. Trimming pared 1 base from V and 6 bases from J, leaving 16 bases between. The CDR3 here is CASSLGRAGRTQPQHF. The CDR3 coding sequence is TGTGCCAGCAGCTTAGGTCGGGCAGGGCGAACTCAGCCCCAGCATTTT.

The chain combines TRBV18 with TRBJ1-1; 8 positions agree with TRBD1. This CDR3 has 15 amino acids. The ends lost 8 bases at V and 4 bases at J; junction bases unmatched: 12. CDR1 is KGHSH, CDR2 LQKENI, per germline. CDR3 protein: CASTSGQGLTTEAFF. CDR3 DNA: TGTGCCAGCACCTCCGGACAGGGATTAACCACTGAAGCTTTCTTT.

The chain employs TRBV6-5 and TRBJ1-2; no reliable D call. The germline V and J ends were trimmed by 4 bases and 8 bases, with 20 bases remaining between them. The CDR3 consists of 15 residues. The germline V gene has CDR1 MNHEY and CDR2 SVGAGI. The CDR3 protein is CASSSPAGASRGYTF. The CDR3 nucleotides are TGTGCCAGCAGTTCCCCCGCGGGAGCCTCGAGAGGCTACACCTTC.

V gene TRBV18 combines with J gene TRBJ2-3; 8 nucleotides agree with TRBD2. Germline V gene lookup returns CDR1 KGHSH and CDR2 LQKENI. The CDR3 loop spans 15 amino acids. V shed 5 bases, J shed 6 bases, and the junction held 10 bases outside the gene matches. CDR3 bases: TGTGCCAGCTCAGCACAAATAGCGGGATCGGATACGCAGTATTTT. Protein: CASSAQIAGSDTQYF. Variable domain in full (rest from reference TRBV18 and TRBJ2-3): NAGVMQNPRHLVRRRGQEARLRCSPMKGHSHVYWYRQLPEEGLKFMVYLQKENIIDESGMPKERFSAEFPKEGPSILRIQQVVRGDSAAYFCASSAQIAGSDTQYFGPGTRLTVL.

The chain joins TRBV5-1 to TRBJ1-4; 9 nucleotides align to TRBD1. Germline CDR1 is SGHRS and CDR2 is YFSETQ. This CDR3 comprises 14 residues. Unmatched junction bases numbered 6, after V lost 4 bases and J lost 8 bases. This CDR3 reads CASSRTGDGEKLFF. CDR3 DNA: TGCGCCAGCAGCCGGACAGGGGACGGCGAAAAACTGTTTTTT.

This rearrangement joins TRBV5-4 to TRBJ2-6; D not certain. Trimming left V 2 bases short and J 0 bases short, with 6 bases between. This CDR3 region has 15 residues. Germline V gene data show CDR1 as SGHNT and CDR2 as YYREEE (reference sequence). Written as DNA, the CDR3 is TGTGCCAGCAGCTTTACAGCCTCTGGGGCCAACGTCCTGACTTTC. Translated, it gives CASSFTASGANVLTF.

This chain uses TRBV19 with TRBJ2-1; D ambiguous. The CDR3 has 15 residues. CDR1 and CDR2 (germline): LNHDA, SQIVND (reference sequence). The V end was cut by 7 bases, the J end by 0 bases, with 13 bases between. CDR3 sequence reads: CASNSHSSSYNEQFF. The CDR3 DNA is TGTGCCAGTAACAGTCACTCAAGCTCCTACAATGAGCAGTTCTTC.

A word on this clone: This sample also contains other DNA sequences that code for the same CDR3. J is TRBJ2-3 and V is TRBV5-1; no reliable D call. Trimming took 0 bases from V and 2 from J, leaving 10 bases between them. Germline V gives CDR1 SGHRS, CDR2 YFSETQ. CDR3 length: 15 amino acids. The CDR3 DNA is TGCGCCAGCAGCTTGGATGGTCGGTCCACAGATACGCAGTATTTT. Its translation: CASSLDGRSTDTQYF.

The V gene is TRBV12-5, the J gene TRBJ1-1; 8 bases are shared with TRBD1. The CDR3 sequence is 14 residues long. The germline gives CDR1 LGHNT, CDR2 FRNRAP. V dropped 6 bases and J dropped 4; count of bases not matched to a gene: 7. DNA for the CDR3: TGTGCTAGTGGCCTCCAGGGGGCTAGCACTGAAGCTTTCTTT. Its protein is CASGLQGASTEAFF.

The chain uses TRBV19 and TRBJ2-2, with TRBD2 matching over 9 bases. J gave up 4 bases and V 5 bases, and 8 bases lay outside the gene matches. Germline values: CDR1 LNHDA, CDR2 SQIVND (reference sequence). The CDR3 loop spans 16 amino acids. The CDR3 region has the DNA TGTGCCAGTAGTGATATAGCGGGGGTGCTCACCGGGGAGCTGTTTTTT. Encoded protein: CASSDIAGVLTGELFF.

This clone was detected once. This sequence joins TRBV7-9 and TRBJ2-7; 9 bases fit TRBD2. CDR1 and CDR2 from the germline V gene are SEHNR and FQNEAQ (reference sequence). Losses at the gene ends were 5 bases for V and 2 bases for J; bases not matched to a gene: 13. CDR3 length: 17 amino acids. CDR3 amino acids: CASSNRLAEGDTYEQYV. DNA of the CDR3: TGTGCCAGCAGCAACAGACTAGCGGAGGGAGATACCTACGAGCAGTACGTC.

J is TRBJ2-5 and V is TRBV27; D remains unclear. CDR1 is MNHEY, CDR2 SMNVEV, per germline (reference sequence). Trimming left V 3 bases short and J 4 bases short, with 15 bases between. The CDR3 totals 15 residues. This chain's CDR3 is CASSFDSGARETQYF. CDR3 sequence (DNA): TGTGCCAGCAGTTTTGACTCTGGAGCTCGAGAGACCCAGTACTTC.

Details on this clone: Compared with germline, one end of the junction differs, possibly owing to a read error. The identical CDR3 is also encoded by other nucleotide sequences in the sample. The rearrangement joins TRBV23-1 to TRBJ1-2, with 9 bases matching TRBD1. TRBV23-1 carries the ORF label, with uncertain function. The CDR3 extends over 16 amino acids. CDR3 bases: TGCGCTAGCAGTCAATGTCCGGGGGACAGGGAGTATGGCTACACCTTC. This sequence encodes CASSQCPGDREYGYTF.

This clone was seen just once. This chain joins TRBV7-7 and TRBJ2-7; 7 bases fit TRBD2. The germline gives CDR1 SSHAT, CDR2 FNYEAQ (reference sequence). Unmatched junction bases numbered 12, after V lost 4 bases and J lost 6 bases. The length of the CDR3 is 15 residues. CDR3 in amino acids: CASSSRPGLSGEQYF. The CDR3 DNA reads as TGTGCCAGCAGCTCACGACCGGGACTAAGTGGCGAGCAGTACTTC.